Below, 29 T cell receptor beta chains from the same sample are listed, as sequenced in a study of T cell clonotyping in hematopoietic cell transplantation. Here immunoSEQ multiplex PCR was the method, and the copy in TCRdb shows in-frame clones only, minus some. The sample has around 14,000 clones; approximately 84% are singletons. This sample comprised PBMCs, obtained 100 days after allogeneic stem cell transplant. The receptors originated from a male patient aged 50 to 59 who had an allogeneic stem cell transplant from an unrelated donor, so T cells may come from the graft donor. Some clones in this sample may be carry-over from other donors' samples.

The rearrangement uses TRBV4-2 and TRBJ1-2, with a tentative D call TRBD1 (5 bases). The CDR3 has 15 residues. The germline CDR1 and CDR2 sequences are LGHNA and YNFKEQ. V was shortened by 0 bases and J by 3 bases, with 11 bases between the two germline ends. CDR3 region: CASSQDTGRDYGYTF. The CDR3 DNA reads TGTGCCAGCAGCCAAGATACGGGACGGGACTATGGCTACACCTTC.

This chain connects TRBV2 to TRBJ2-4; 10 nucleotides line up with TRBD1. The CDR3 has 16 residues. V trimming: 5 bases; J trimming: 0 bases; junction bases outside the gene matches: 4. Germline V gives CDR1 SNHLY, CDR2 FYNNEI. CDR3 amino acids: CASSRTGGVAKNIQYF. For the CDR3, the DNA is TGTGCCAGCAGTAGGACAGGGGGAGTAGCCAAAAACATTCAGTACTTC.

The chain is built from TRBV5-5 and TRBJ2-7; D is perhaps TRBD2 (5 bases). This CDR3 is 14 amino acids long. Germline V gene data show CDR1 as SGHKS and CDR2 as YYEKEE (reference sequence). Trimming removed 4 bases from V and 4 bases from J, with 15 bases in between. The CDR3 is CASSPSWVGYEQYF. DNA of the CDR3: TGTGCCAGCAGCCCTAGCTGGGTGGGGTACGAGCAGTACTTC.

The V gene is TRBV5-1, the J gene TRBJ2-5; TRBD2 matches at 14 bases. Per germline, CDR1 SGHRS and CDR2 YFSETQ. V shed 4 bases, J shed 5 bases, and the junction held 7 bases outside the gene matches. The CDR3 length is 16 residues. The DNA for the CDR3 is TGCGCCAGCAGCATCAGACTAGCGGGGGGGTTGGAGACCCAGTACTTC. It encodes CASSIRLAGGLETQYF.

The chain recombines TRBV18 with TRBJ2-5, with TRBD1 matching 7 bases. Germline V lookup: CDR1 KGHSH, CDR2 LQKENI. J gave up 7 bases and V 2 bases, and 19 bases lay outside the gene matches. The CDR3 extends over 18 amino acids. CDR3: CASSPNVLFRDSPGTQYF. CDR3 DNA sequence: TGTGCCAGCTCACCAAACGTCTTGTTTCGGGACAGCCCGGGGACCCAGTACTTC.

The chain links TRBV5-1 to TRBJ2-2; possible D gene TRBD1, 5 bases. With 0 bases removed from V and 4 bases from J, the gap between germline ends came to 7 bases. The V gene's germline CDR1 is SGHRS and CDR2 YFSETQ. This CDR3 has 14 residues. The CDR3 sequence: CASSLGTPTGELFF. CDR3 DNA sequence: TGCGCCAGCAGCTTGGGGACACCCACCGGGGAGCTGTTTTTT.

The CDR3 bases are TGTGCCAGCAGCCTCCGGAGCGGGGGTTACAATGAGCAGTTCTTC. This translates into CASSLRSGGYNEQFF. J is TRBJ2-1 and V is TRBV5-4; 8 bases line up with TRBD2. The CDR3 has 15 amino acids. After removal of 4 bases from V and 4 bases from J, the junction contained 7 bases not matched to a gene. The V gene's germline CDR1 is SGHNT and CDR2 YYREEE (reference sequence).

This chain links TRBV27 with TRBJ2-3, with D possibly TRBD2 on 6 matching bases. This CDR3 comprises 13 residues. Trimming left V 4 bases short and J 4 bases short, with 9 bases between. Germline V gene lookup returns CDR1 MNHEY and CDR2 SMNVEV (reference sequence). CDR3 protein: CASSSGGPDTQYF. DNA for the CDR3: TGTGCCAGCAGTTCCGGGGGACCAGATACGCAGTATTTT.

The chain carries TRBV5-1 and TRBJ2-3, with a weak D call TRBD2 (5 bases). CDR3 length equals 14 residues. Trimming left V 5 bases short and J 1 base short, with 11 bases between. Germline CDR1 reads SGHRS; CDR2 reads YFSETQ. The CDR3 loop reads CASSRTRGTDTQYF. The CDR3 region has the DNA TGCGCCAGCAGTCGAACTAGGGGCACAGATACGCAGTATTTT.

The gene calls are TRBV6-5 and TRBJ1-2, with 8 positions matching TRBD1. There are 12 residues in the CDR3. The germline CDR1 and CDR2 sequences are MNHEY and SVGAGI. After removal of 7 bases from V and 7 bases from J, the junction contained 5 bases not matched to a gene. The CDR3 DNA sequence: TGTGCCAGCACGGACAGGGCGGGTGGCTACACCTTC. It codes for CASTDRAGGYTF.

The chain joins TRBV10-3 to TRBJ1-2, with 7 bases matching TRBD1. J gave up 8 bases and V 0 bases, and 6 bases lay outside the gene matches. The germline CDR1 and CDR2 sequences are ENHRY and SYGVKD. The CDR3 is 14 residues long. The DNA of the CDR3 is TGTGCCATCAGTGAGTCGGTAGGGGGCAGGGGCTACACCTTC. Amino acids: CAISESVGGRGYTF.

The chain uses TRBV10-3 and TRBJ1-1; D is undetermined. Germline assignment: CDR1 ENHRY and CDR2 SYGVKD. The V end was cut by 7 bases, the J end by 2 bases, with 8 bases between. CDR3 size: 12 residues. The CDR3 loop is CAIKGLNTEAFF. CDR3 sequence (DNA): TGTGCCATCAAGGGTCTAAACACTGAAGCTTTCTTT.

The rearrangement uses TRBV7-9 and TRBJ2-3, with D tentatively TRBD1 (6 bases). Germline assignment: CDR1 SEHNR and CDR2 FQNEAQ (reference sequence). The CDR3 runs 11 residues. Deletions cut 2 bases from V and 10 bases from J, with 7 bases between. The CDR3, as DNA: TGTGCCAGCAGCTTATGGGGGCCGCAGTATTTT. Amino acids: CASSLWGPQYF.

This clone was detected only a few times. The rearrangement uses TRBV7-2 and TRBJ1-1; weak D call: TRBD1 (6 bases). From germline, CDR1 is SGHTA and CDR2 FQGNSA. CDR3 length: 14 amino acids. Trimming removed 4 bases at V and 3 bases at J, with 12 bases between. The CDR3 protein is CASSSQGWDTEAFF. CDR3 sequence (DNA): TGTGCCAGCAGCTCACAGGGTTGGGACACTGAAGCTTTCTTT.

The V gene is TRBV20-1, the J gene TRBJ1-1, with D unclear. This CDR3 has 10 amino acids. Trimming took 6 bases from V and 8 from J, leaving 10 bases between them. Looked up from germline, CDR1 is DFQATT and CDR2 is SNEGSKA (reference sequence). The CDR3 loop reads CSAARSEAFF. CDR3 nucleotide sequence: TGCAGTGCCGCTCGGTCCGAAGCTTTCTTT.

This chain uses TRBV27 with TRBJ2-5, with D possibly TRBD1 on 6 matching bases. Germline V CDR1 and CDR2: MNHEY, SMNVEV (reference sequence). Trimming cost V 1 base and J 9 bases, with 15 bases left between them. CDR3 length equals 14 residues. The CDR3 protein is CASSLFNPEGAQYF. As DNA, the CDR3 is TGTGCCAGCAGTTTATTTAACCCAGAGGGGGCCCAGTACTTC.

CDR3 sequence: CASSALGGGSNQPQHF. CDR3 coding DNA: TGTGCCAGCAGTGCCCTCGGGGGAGGTAGCAATCAGCCCCAGCATTTT. V usage is TRBV27 and J usage is TRBJ1-5, with D possibly matching TRBD1 (5 bases). There are 16 residues in the CDR3. V lost 5 bases, J lost 0 bases, and 14 bases lay in between. Germline V gives CDR1 MNHEY, CDR2 SMNVEV (reference sequence).

J is TRBJ1-2 and V is TRBV14; tentatively, D is TRBD1 (5 bases). Germline CDR1 reads SGHDN; CDR2 reads FVKESK. V was shortened by 1 base and J by 4 bases, with 7 bases between the two germline ends. This CDR3 spans 13 amino acids. The CDR3 coding sequence is TGTGCCAGCAGCCAAGCAGGGTTCTATGGCTACACCTTC. It codes for CASSQAGFYGYTF.

This chain connects TRBV19 to TRBJ2-2; 7 bases fit TRBD2. The V gene end was trimmed by 7 bases and the J gene end by 6 bases; junction bases not matched to a gene: 11. The CDR3 is made up of 15 amino acids. Looked up from germline, CDR1 is LNHDA and CDR2 is SQIVND (reference sequence). The CDR3 sequence: CASNPAGSGAGELFF. The CDR3 coding sequence is TGTGCCAGTAACCCAGCGGGATCTGGCGCCGGGGAGCTGTTTTTT.

The chain combines TRBV27 with TRBJ1-2; D is ambiguous. CDR3 length: 15 amino acids. CDR1 MNHEY and CDR2 SMNVEV come from the germline V gene (reference sequence). Trimming took 2 bases from V and 4 from J, leaving 14 bases between them. CDR3 nucleotides: TGTGCCAGCAGTTTAGACCCCATAGGCGGCTATGGCTACACCTTC. Its protein product is CASSLDPIGGYGYTF.

CDR3 region: CASSRGTSGGQETQYF. DNA for the CDR3: TGTGCCAGCAGCCGAGGGACTAGCGGGGGGCAAGAGACCCAGTACTTC. The chain uses TRBV7-2 and TRBJ2-5; 15 positions match TRBD2. This CDR3 spans 16 amino acids. Germline CDR1 and CDR2: SGHTA and FQGNSA. The ends lost 5 bases at V and 2 bases at J; junction bases unmatched: 3.

V gene TRBV29-1 combines with J gene TRBJ2-4, with TRBD1 matching 7 bases. Trimming removed 5 bases from V and 3 bases from J; junction bases left unmatched: 7. The CDR3 contains 14 residues. Germline CDR1 SQVTM, CDR2 ANQGSEA. The DNA for the CDR3 is TGCAGCGTTACTGACAGGGCGGACAAAAACATTCAGTACTTC. Its translation: CSVTDRADKNIQYF.

This clone was picked up one time. V gene TRBV11-2 combines with J gene TRBJ2-2; D call uncertain. Germline assignment: CDR1 SGHAT and CDR2 FQNNGV. This CDR3 is 13 amino acids long. Trimming took off 5 bases at V and 7 bases at J, with 11 bases between the two ends. The CDR3 nucleotides are TGTGCCAGCAGCCTCTATTTAGGCGGGGAGCTGTTTTTT. This translates into CASSLYLGGELFF.

V is TRBV28 and J is TRBJ1-1, with D tentatively TRBD1 (6 bases). This CDR3 comprises 15 residues. V shed 1 base and J shed 4 bases, with 13 bases lying between them. The germline CDR1 and CDR2 sequences are MDHEN and SYDVKM. CDR3 DNA sequence: TGTGCCAGCAGTTTATTGGACAGCTCGCGCACTGAAGCTTTCTTT. Protein: CASSLLDSSRTEAFF.

The rearrangement uses TRBV2 and TRBJ1-2, with D possibly being TRBD1 (6 bases). Looked up from germline, CDR1 is SNHLY and CDR2 is FYNNEI. This CDR3 spans 15 amino acids. V lost 1 base to trimming and J lost 3 bases, with 12 bases between them. The CDR3 nucleotides read TGTGCCAGCAGTGAAGGGGCGGGGGCGTACTATGGCTACACCTTC. Its translation is CASSEGAGAYYGYTF.

The V and J genes are TRBV2 and TRBJ2-1; a weak D match, TRBD2 (5 bases). With 5 bases removed from V and 3 bases from J, the gap between germline ends came to 5 bases. The CDR3 is made up of 12 amino acids. Looked up from germline, CDR1 is SNHLY and CDR2 is FYNNEI. The CDR3 coding sequence is TGTGCCAGCAGTCGGGGCTACAATGAGCAGTTCTTC. The encoded protein is CASSRGYNEQFF.

The V and J genes are TRBV19 and TRBJ2-4; perhaps TRBD1 as D (7 bases). Looked up from germline, CDR1 is LNHDA and CDR2 is SQIVND (reference sequence). With 2 bases removed from V and 6 bases from J, the gap between germline ends came to 17 bases. This CDR3 is built from 16 residues. In nucleotides, the CDR3 is TGTGCCAGTAGTATACAGGGGGGCTTTAGCGGAAACATTCAGTACTTC. Translation gives CASSIQGGFSGNIQYF.

This clone appeared a single time. V is TRBV6-1 and J is TRBJ2-1; 10 bases line up with TRBD1. The CDR3 extends over 14 amino acids. Germline values: CDR1 MNHNS, CDR2 SASEGT. With 11 bases clipped from V and 8 bases from J, the junction kept 12 bases outside the gene matches. The CDR3, as DNA: TGTGCCGCAGCGGGGAGACAGGGGGCATATGAGCAGTTCTTC. Translated, it gives CAAAGRQGAYEQFF.

The rearrangement joins TRBV9 to TRBJ2-1; either TRBD1 or TRBD2 may fit D (5 bases each). The CDR3 sequence is 15 residues long. The germline V gene encodes CDR1 SGDLS and CDR2 YYNGEE. V shed 0 bases and J shed 8 bases, with 15 bases lying between them. CDR3 region: CASSVVGTRADEQFF. DNA of the CDR3: TGTGCCAGCAGCGTAGTTGGGACCCGGGCGGATGAGCAGTTCTTC.